The source of this T cell receptor beta chain is a study of blood T cell repertoires in COVID-19. Methods used by the authors: Reference gene primer amplification yielded estimated nucleated cell counts. Sequenced by immunoSEQ multiplex PCR; TCRdb stores in-frame clones only, minus some. V and J calls plus clone size are reproduced from that table; the DNA served to infer D and trimming. This table has about 150,000 clones, roughly 80% appearing once. CDR1 and CDR2 from the germline V gene are SEHNR and FQNEAQ (reference sequence). The CDR3 is made up of 16 amino acids. Trimming took 5 bases from V and 3 from J, leaving 19 bases between them.

V gene TRBV7-9 combines with J gene TRBJ1-1, with D possibly TRBD1 on 6 matching bases. Input material: peripheral blood. This clonotype was sampled from a woman aged 60-75 years with acute or convalescent COVID-19. CDR3 residues: CASSHRRGQRDTEAFF. The CDR3 DNA is TGTGCCAGCAGCCACCGGCGGGGGCAAAGGGACACTGAAGCTTTCTTT.